The clone carrying this T cell receptor (beta chain) appeared a few times. Antigen: not known. V was shortened by 3 bases and J by 2 bases, with 12 bases between the two germline ends. Germline V lookup: CDR1 SGHDN, CDR2 FVKESK. The CDR3 runs to 15 residues. The sample is drawn from a study of beta chain features in type 1 diabetes. Study findings and constraints: Across all four CD4+ subsets, people with type 1 diabetes showed modestly shorter TCRB CDR3s.

Expressed TCRB transcripts were sequenced because the entire RNA isolate underwent reverse transcription. Only in-frame clones appear in the TCRdb table, and some are missing; sequencing was by immunoSEQ multiplex PCR. The table includes around 280,000 clones, under 8.5% detected once. The sequence was obtained from a woman aged 18-29 years in good health. The specimen sequenced was central memory CD4+ T cells from blood. The J gene is TRBJ2-3, the V gene TRBV14; D is perhaps TRBD1 or TRBD2 (6 bases each). The CDR3 coding sequence is TGTGCCAGCAGCCACCTAGGGGGGCCCACAGATACGCAGTATTTT. Translated, it gives CASSHLGGPTDTQYF.